The 13 T cell receptor beta chains presented below share a single source sample, sequenced in a study of patients and donors after allogeneic stem cell transplantation. TCRdb reanalysed the RT-PCR reads using MiXCR and keeps one entry per CDR3 protein. The sample contains over 150,000 distinct CDR3 sequences, roughly 30% of which appear only once. Material: blood, either unsorted or a sorted T cell fraction (not recorded which). The source is a human donor who was either an allogeneic HSCT recipient or a stem cell or donor lymphocyte infusion donor (not recorded which). It is not recorded whose cells these are; they may come from a transplant donor.

In its sample, this clonotype was seen a few times. This chain connects TRBV7-9 to TRBJ1-1; D unclear. Between the trimmed V and J ends, which lost 2 bases and 0 bases, there was a span of 10 bases. Germline V gene sequence: CDR1 SEHNR, CDR2 FQNEAQ (reference sequence). CDR3 length equals 15 residues. The CDR3 DNA is TGTGCCAGCAGCTTAAGGGCAGGTGTGAACACTGAAGCTTTCTTT. The encoded protein is CASSLRAGVNTEAFF.

To note about this clonotype: Without the conserved terminal phenylalanine or tryptophan, this CDR3 likely stems from a read error. The chain has TRBV7-8 and TRBJ1-5; 8 nucleotides line up with TRBD1. The V and J ends lost 1 base and 3 bases, in that order; junction bases with no gene match: 11. This CDR3 contains 18 residues. Looked up from germline, CDR1 is SGHVS and CDR2 is FQNEAQ. The CDR3 protein is CASSLEAGGFSYNQPQHL. The DNA of the CDR3 is TGTGCCAGCAGCTTAGAGGCAGGGGGCTTTAGTTACAATCAGCCCCAGCATTTA.

This sequence joins TRBV6-5 and TRBJ2-7; weak D call: TRBD2 (6 bases). This CDR3 spans 16 amino acids. CDR1 and CDR2 (germline): MNHEY, SVGAGI. Trimming removed 5 bases from V and 7 bases from J, with 24 bases in between. This chain's CDR3 is CASSPNAGRAPPEQYF. The CDR3 nucleotides are TGTGCCAGCAGTCCCAACGCGGGGAGAGCCCCTCCGGAGCAGTACTTC.

The CDR3 DNA reads TGTGCCAGCAGTCATAGAGATACGCAGTATTTT. Amino acid sequence: CASSHRDTQYF. The chain recombines TRBV6-2 or TRBV6-3 with TRBJ2-3, with D uncertain. V lost 5 bases to trimming and J lost 5 bases, with 5 bases between them. In germline, CDR1 is MNHEY, CDR2 SVGEGT. The CDR3 is made up of 11 amino acids.

Only one count was recorded for this clonotype. The J gene is TRBJ2-3, the V gene TRBV3-1; 9 positions agree with TRBD1. V lost 2 bases, J lost 2 bases, and 2 bases stayed unmatched. Germline V gene lookup returns CDR1 LGHDT and CDR2 YNNKEL (reference sequence). This CDR3 comprises 15 residues. In DNA form, the CDR3 reads TGTGCCAGCAGCCAAAACAGGGGGCTCACAGATACGCAGTATTTT. Protein sequence: CASSQNRGLTDTQYF.

As regards this clonotype: A read error may produce the germline difference seen at one junction end. This sequence joins TRBV18 and TRBJ2-3; 7 bases fit TRBD1. Germline V gene sequence: CDR1 KGHSH, CDR2 LQKENI. The CDR3 consists of 15 residues. The CDR3 reads CASSTPGTGTDTQYF. The CDR3 coding sequence is TGTGCCAGCTCAACACCCGGGACAGGCACAGATACGCAGTATTTT.

The DNA of the CDR3 is TGTGCCAGCAGACAGTTAGGAGCTGGGGCCAACGTCCTGACTTTC. Translating gives CASRQLGAGANVLTF. The rearrangement joins TRBV2 to TRBJ2-6, with D hard to call. Germline V gives CDR1 SNHLY, CDR2 FYNNEI. Trimming pared 6 bases from V and 2 bases from J, leaving 11 bases between. The CDR3 loop spans 15 amino acids.

The chain combines TRBV5-6 with TRBJ2-3, with 9 bases identical to TRBD2. CDR1 is SGHDT and CDR2 is YYEEEE in the germline V gene. This CDR3 spans 15 amino acids. Germline trimming cut 1 base from V and 1 base from J; bases unmatched to any gene: 1. CDR3 in amino acids: CASSLIAGGTDTQYF. DNA of the CDR3: TGTGCCAGCAGCTTGATAGCGGGGGGCACAGATACGCAGTATTTT.

The genes are TRBV6-1 and TRBJ2-1; 7 nucleotides match TRBD2. Trimming at V came to 5 bases and at J to 4 bases, leaving 5 bases not matched to a gene. This CDR3 spans 14 amino acids. CDR1 and CDR2 (germline): MNHNS, SASEGT. Here the CDR3 reads CASSRSGFYNEQFF. The CDR3 region has the DNA TGTGCCAGCAGTCGTAGCGGGTTTTACAATGAGCAGTTCTTC.

The rearrangement uses TRBV7-8 and TRBJ2-4; D remains ambiguous. CDR1 is SGHVS, CDR2 FQNEAQ, per germline. The V gene lost 4 bases and the J gene lost 8 bases, with 9 bases spanning the gap. This CDR3 comprises 12 residues. As DNA, the CDR3 is TGTGCCAGCAGCTACCATTGGGACATTCAGTACTTC. Translated, it gives CASSYHWDIQYF.

This clonotype was picked up many times. The V gene is TRBV5-1, the J gene TRBJ1-5; D gene uncertain. CDR1 is SGHRS, CDR2 YFSETQ, per germline. This CDR3 is 16 amino acids long. V dropped 0 bases and J dropped 0 bases, with 10 bases sitting between them. For the CDR3, the DNA is TGCGCCAGCAGCTTGGGGCCCCCGTATAGCAATCAGCCCCAGCATTTT. Encoded protein: CASSLGPPYSNQPQHF.

This clonotype was observed a few times. The CDR3 loop reads CASSLGLSNEKLFF. DNA of the CDR3: TGCGCCAGCAGCTTAGGACTGAGTAATGAAAAACTGTTTTTT. J is TRBJ1-4 and V is TRBV5-1; no firm D call. Germline CDR1 is SGHRS and CDR2 is YFSETQ. The CDR3 is 14 amino acids. Trimming removed 2 bases from V and 4 bases from J, with 9 bases in between. Using reference TRBV5-1 and TRBJ1-4 for the parts outside the CDR3, the full variable domain is KAGVTQTPRYLIKTRGQQVTLSCSPISGHRSVSWYQQTPGQGLQFLFEYFSETQRNKGNFPGRFSGRQFSNSRSEMNVSTLELGDSALYLCASSLGLSNEKLFFGSGTQLSVL.

The chain uses TRBV12-3 or TRBV12-4 and TRBJ2-5; either TRBD1 or TRBD2 may supply D (5 bases each). This CDR3 is 13 amino acids long. V lost 7 bases, J lost 4 bases, and 13 bases lay in between. CDR3 nucleotides: TGTGCCAGCACCGAAGGGACGAGAGAGACCCAGTACTTC. This codes for CASTEGTRETQYF.